The sequence of this TCR beta chain was determined in a study of HIV-infected children after antiretroviral therapy interruption. The TCR library was built from RNA with a 3' RACE protocol and unique molecular identifiers. TCRdb re-called the 3' RACE reads through MiXCR, storing one row per CDR3 protein. Of about 37,000 distinct CDR3 sequences in the sample, under 8% are singletons; the top ten hold more than 0.95%. This clonotype was counted ten times or more. This sample's treatment: PENTA 11 planned treatment interruption arm or continuous ART arm. This receptor was identified in a pool of human donors with HIV. The source material was CD45RA+ CD4+ T cells from PBMCs, pooled from several time points, sampled from a donor given antiretroviral therapy, either interrupted or continuous. Subset reported: naive CD4+ CD45RA+ CD45RO- T cells.

The CDR3 DNA reads as TGTGCCAGCGGTGCCGGACAAAACTATGCTGAGCAGTTCTTC. It translates to CASGAGQNYAEQFF. The chain joins TRBV6-6 to TRBJ2-1; TRBD1 might be the D (5 bases). Trimming removed 8 bases from V and 9 bases from J, with 20 bases in between. The germline CDR1 and CDR2 sequences are MNHNY and SVGAGI (reference sequence). The CDR3 runs to 14 residues.